This T cell receptor (beta chain) stems from a study of T-cell reconstitution after alpha-beta-depleted transplantation in children. A library of TCRbeta sequences, prepared with unique molecular identifiers, was generated. One entry per CDR3 protein, called by TCRdb with MiXCR from the PCR reads. The data hold about a million distinct CDR3 sequences, with about 29% observed a single time. Germline V gene sequence: CDR1 SGHAT, CDR2 FQDESV (reference sequence). CDR3 size: 11 residues. V was trimmed by 6 bases and J by 13 bases, leaving 13 bases between them. The sequencing here drew on PBMCs, mostly from graft donor cells, taken 360 days after TCRalphabeta/CD19-depleted stem cell transplant. V usage is TRBV11-1 and J usage is TRBJ2-1, with D perhaps matching TRBD1 or TRBD2 (5 bases each). This TCR derives from a boy in the first two years of life who had a stem cell transplant for SCID, so the T cells may come from the graft donor. This chain's CDR3 is CASSRDQFQFF. The CDR3 DNA sequence: TGTGCCAGCAGTAGGGACCAGTTCCAGTTCTTC.